This TCR beta chain came from a study of early T cells in non-severe SARS-CoV-2 infection. Attachment of unique molecular identifiers was made to individual cDNA molecules. TCRdb re-derived calls from the 5' RACE reads in MiXCR, one entry per CDR3 protein. The sample consists of some 96,000 distinct CDR3 sequences, less than 15% of them appearing once. This clonotype was found many times. The receptor was derived from an adult who was a healthcare worker with PCR-confirmed SARS-CoV-2 infection or an uninfected control (not recorded which). Sequencing used whole blood.

The chain's CDR3 is CASSPTGQETQYF. CDR3 nucleotide sequence: TGTGCCAGCAGCCCAACAGGGCAAGAGACCCAGTACTTC. The chain employs TRBV11-1 and TRBJ2-5; tentatively, D is TRBD1 (6 bases). In germline, CDR1 is SGHAT, CDR2 FQDESV (reference sequence). Trimming removed 5 bases at V and 2 bases at J, with 9 bases between. The CDR3 consists of 13 residues.